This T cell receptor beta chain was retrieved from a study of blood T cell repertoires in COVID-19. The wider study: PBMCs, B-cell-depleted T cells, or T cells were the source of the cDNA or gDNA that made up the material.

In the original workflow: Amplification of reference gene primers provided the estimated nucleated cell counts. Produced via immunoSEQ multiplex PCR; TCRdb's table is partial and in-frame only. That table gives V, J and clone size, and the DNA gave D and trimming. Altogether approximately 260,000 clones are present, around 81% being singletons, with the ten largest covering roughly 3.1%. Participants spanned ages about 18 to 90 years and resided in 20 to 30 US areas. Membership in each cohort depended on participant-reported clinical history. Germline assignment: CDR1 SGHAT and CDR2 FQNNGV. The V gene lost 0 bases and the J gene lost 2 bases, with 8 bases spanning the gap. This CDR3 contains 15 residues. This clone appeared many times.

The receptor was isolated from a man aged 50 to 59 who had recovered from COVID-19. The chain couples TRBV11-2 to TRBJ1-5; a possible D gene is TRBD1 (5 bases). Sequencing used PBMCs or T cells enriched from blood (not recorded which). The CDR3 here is CASSLEGRGNQPQHF. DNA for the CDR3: TGTGCCAGCAGCTTAGAGGGCAGGGGCAATCAGCCCCAGCATTTT.